Below are 15 T cell receptor beta chains sequenced from a single sample in a study of blood T cell repertoires in COVID-19. This table comes from immunoSEQ multiplex PCR, and its TCRdb copy is limited to in-frame clones, with some not included. Here the sample spans under 350,000 clones, around 89% being singletons. Sample: peripheral blood. Every receptor here comes from a man aged 35 to 55 with acute or convalescent COVID-19.

The chain uses TRBV3-1 (or the pseudogene TRBV3-2) and TRBJ1-6; the D gene is possibly TRBD1 (6 bases). Trimming left V 4 bases short and J 11 bases short, with 15 bases between. Per germline, CDR1 LGHDT and CDR2 YNNKEL (reference sequence). CDR3 length: 14 residues. CDR3 amino acids: CASSRGTIYAPLHF. CDR3 DNA sequence: TGTGCCAGCAGCCGTGGGACAATCTATGCACCCCTCCACTTT.

The chain combines TRBV2 with TRBJ1-1; no reliable D call. Germline V gene sequence: CDR1 SNHLY, CDR2 FYNNEI. Trimming pared 7 bases from V and 7 bases from J, leaving 13 bases between. The CDR3 is made up of 12 amino acids. DNA of the CDR3: TGTGCCAGCATCATTACAGAATTTGAAGCTTTCTTT. This codes for CASIITEFEAFF. Filled out from reference TRBV2 and TRBJ1-1, the complete variable domain reads EPEVTQTPSHQVTQMGQEVILRCVPISNHLYFYWYRQILGQKVEFLVSFYNNEISEKSEIFDDQFSVERPDGSNFTLKIRSTKLEDSAMYFCASIITEFEAFFGQGTRLTVV.

This chain joins TRBV19 and TRBJ2-7; TRBD2 might be the D (6 bases). Deletions cut 5 bases from V and 5 bases from J, with 28 bases between. This CDR3 region has 18 residues. Germline V CDR1 and CDR2: LNHDA, SQIVND (reference sequence). CDR3 region: CASSSRPSPGTRRDEQYF. CDR3 in DNA: TGTGCCAGTAGTTCCCGTCCCTCACCCGGGACCCGGAGGGACGAGCAGTACTTC. The full variable domain, rest sourced from reference TRBV19 and TRBJ2-7, is DGGITQSPKYLFRKEGQNVTLSCEQNLNHDAMYWYRQDPGQGLRLIYYSQIVNDFQKGDIAEGYSVSREKKESFPLTVTSAQKNPTAFYLCASSSRPSPGTRRDEQYFGPGTRLTVT.

This chain uses TRBV12-3 or TRBV12-4 with TRBJ1-1; D gene uncertain. This CDR3 has 13 residues. Between the trimmed V and J ends, which lost 7 bases and 3 bases, there was a span of 12 bases. CDR3 sequence reads: CASTSGPYTEAFF. CDR3 bases: TGTGCCAGCACCTCAGGCCCCTACACTGAAGCTTTCTTT.

This clone was seen only once. V usage is TRBV21-1 and J usage is TRBJ2-7; the listed D gene, TRBD2, was not tested against the DNA. TRBV21-1 is a documented pseudogene. The CDR3 covers 14 residues. The DNA of the CDR3 is TGTGCCAGCACCAAATGGGCAGGGAGGAAGGAGCAGTACTTC. Translation gives CASTKWAGRKEQYF.

The V gene is TRBV12-5, the J gene TRBJ1-1; D perhaps matches TRBD1 (6 bases). Trimming removed 3 bases at V and 3 bases at J, with 8 bases between. Germline V gene lookup returns CDR1 LGHNT and CDR2 FRNRAP. The CDR3 is made up of 13 amino acids. The CDR3 DNA reads as TGTGCTAGTGGTTTAGAGGGGGACACTGAAGCTTTCTTT. Its translation: CASGLEGDTEAFF.

V is TRBV9 and J is TRBJ2-1; D gene ambiguous. This CDR3 has 14 amino acids. Trimming took 4 bases from V and 1 from J, leaving 9 bases between them. CDR1 and CDR2 from the germline V gene are SGDLS and YYNGEE. The CDR3 loop is CASSPSLSYNEQFF. The CDR3, as DNA: TGTGCCAGCAGCCCCTCCTTATCCTACAATGAGCAGTTCTTC.

A word on this clone: Other DNA sequences in this sample translate to the same CDR3. The V and J genes are TRBV3-1 (or the pseudogene TRBV3-2) and TRBJ2-7; D is unresolved. V was clipped by 3 bases and J by 6 bases, with 6 bases between them. This CDR3 comprises 11 residues. From germline, CDR1 is LGHDT and CDR2 YNNKEL (reference sequence). The chain's CDR3 is CASSQRGEQYF. CDR3 DNA: TGTGCCAGCAGCCAGCGAGGCGAGCAGTACTTC.

CDR3 DNA sequence: TGTGCCAGCAGCTTCAGTGAAAGCTCCTACGAGCAGTACTTC. Translation gives CASSFSESSYEQYF. The rearrangement joins TRBV11-2 to TRBJ2-7; no clear D. CDR3 length: 14 amino acids. The V end lost 3 bases, the J end lost 0 bases, and 9 bases lay between the germline ends. Germline V CDR1 and CDR2: SGHAT, FQNNGV.

This clone appeared a single time. The rearrangement joins TRBV5-4 to TRBJ2-3, with 10 bases matching TRBD2. This CDR3 contains 17 residues. Trimming at V came to 0 bases and at J to 3 bases, leaving 7 bases not matched to a gene. In germline, CDR1 is SGHNT, CDR2 YYREEE (reference sequence). The CDR3 is CASSLAIAGGVTDTQYF. The CDR3 bases are TGTGCCAGCAGCTTGGCCATAGCGGGGGGCGTAACAGATACGCAGTATTTT. The entire variable domain, with the rest obtained from reference TRBV5-4 and TRBJ2-3, is as follows: ETGVTQSPTHLIKTRGQQVTLRCSSQSGHNTVSWYQQALGQGPQFIFQYYREEENGRGNFPPRFSGLQFPNYSSELNVNALELDDSALYLCASSLAIAGGVTDTQYFGPGTRLTVL.

The chain couples TRBV5-4 to TRBJ2-1, with D perhaps matching TRBD2 (5 bases). Germline V lookup: CDR1 SGHNT, CDR2 YYREEE (reference sequence). This CDR3 is 14 amino acids long. V gave up 5 bases and J gave up 0 bases, with 9 bases separating them. The CDR3 loop reads CASSLEGSYNEQFF. The CDR3, as DNA: TGTGCCAGCAGTCTCGAGGGCTCCTACAATGAGCAGTTCTTC.

CDR3 DNA: TGCGCCAGCAGCTTGGGGCCGACAGATTGGTACACTGAAGCTTTCTTT. Translated, it gives CASSLGPTDWYTEAFF. The genes are TRBV5-1 and TRBJ1-1, with D possibly matching TRBD1 (5 bases). Trimming took off 0 bases at V and 3 bases at J, with 15 bases between the two ends. Germline V gives CDR1 SGHRS, CDR2 YFSETQ. The CDR3 is 16 amino acids.

In DNA form, the CDR3 reads TGTGCAAGTCGCCACCTGCAGGGTACTAGCAATCAGCCCCAGCATTTT. It codes for CASRHLQGTSNQPQHF. The V and J genes are TRBV12-2 and TRBJ1-5; no DNA check was done on the table's D call, TRBD1. TRBV12-2 is annotated as a pseudogene. This CDR3 comprises 16 residues.

The chain has TRBV27 and TRBJ2-7; TRBD1 aligns across 7 bases. The CDR3 totals 14 residues. Germline values: CDR1 MNHEY, CDR2 SMNVEV (reference sequence). With 5 bases clipped from V and 1 base from J, the junction kept 5 bases outside the gene matches. The CDR3 is CASSRGLDSYEQYF. The CDR3 bases are TGTGCCAGCAGTAGGGGGCTTGATTCCTACGAGCAGTACTTC.

The rearrangement uses TRBV6-5 and TRBJ2-7, with a weak D call TRBD1 (5 bases). CDR3 size: 15 residues. V was clipped by 6 bases and J by 2 bases, with 17 bases between them. Germline assignment: CDR1 MNHEY and CDR2 SVGAGI. The CDR3 protein is CASRSGSGNTYEQYF. The CDR3 nucleotides are TGTGCCAGCAGATCAGGGTCGGGTAACACCTACGAGCAGTACTTC.